This T cell receptor (beta chain) appears in the sequencing data of a study of regulatory T cells in long-lasting Graves disease. Study information: Those with persistent Graves' disease had received antithyroid drugs for over 5 years with positive TSH receptor antibodies. Study-wide findings and caveats: TRBV28, TRBJ1-2 and TRBJ2-5 were favored in persistent disease. The number of shared public clonotypes was higher in persistent patients (roughly 2,800) than new patients (just over 950).

For this clonotype: Its antigen remains unknown.

J was trimmed by 4 bases and V by 5 bases; bases with no gene match: 6. This CDR3 has 15 residues. In germline, CDR1 is SGHTA, CDR2 FQGTGA. Time point noted: persistent/refractory GD, antithyroid drugs over 5 years with positive TRAb. The TCR library was made from RNA that had been extracted from PBMCs in TRIzol. American Thyroid Association guidelines defined Graves' disease diagnosis. Researchers made TCR beta libraries by using iRepertoire HTBI primers and running Arm-PCR on CDR3 regions. TCRdb re-derived calls from the multiplex PCR reads in MiXCR, one entry per CDR3 protein. The sample shows roughly 700,000 distinct CDR3 sequences, 25% to 35% of them seen only once.

The sample here was peripheral blood mononuclear cells (PBMCs), taken when the disease was refractory, from a patient treated with antithyroid drugs. The rearrangement links TRBV7-3 to TRBJ2-7; TRBD2 aligns across 12 bases. This TCR came from a female donor with Graves disease. CDR3 residues: CASSPEGTSGYEQYF. The CDR3 DNA reads as TGTGCCAGCAGCCCAGAAGGGACTAGCGGGTACGAGCAGTACTTC.